This T cell receptor (beta chain) comes out of a study of Ad26.COV2.S vaccination and SARS-CoV-2 variants. Trimming removed 4 bases at V and 0 bases at J, with 9 bases between. The germline gives CDR1 SGHAT, CDR2 FQNNGV. The CDR3 extends over 14 amino acids. This clone appeared a few times. This table comes from immunoSEQ multiplex PCR, and its TCRdb copy is limited to in-frame clones, with some not included. The table has around 370,000 clones, about 92% seen once. This sample comprised peripheral blood, obtained after recovery from COVID-19. The V and J genes are TRBV11-2 and TRBJ1-1; D is uncertain. The receptor's source is a human donor who had recovered from COVID-19. CDR3: CASSSPPMNTEAFF. The CDR3 nucleotides are TGTGCCAGCAGCTCCCCACCAATGAACACTGAAGCTTTCTTT.